These 7 T cell receptor beta chains were sequenced from one sample in a study of T cells after posttransplantation cyclophosphamide. Libraries were prepared by immunoSEQ multiplex PCR; TCRdb keeps only in-frame clonotypes and omits some of them. Altogether approximately 41,000 clones were found in the sample, and no singletons occur. The sequencing input was PBMCs. These receptors were collected from a man in his forties or fifties in good health, CMV-negative, and a related stem cell transplant donor.

This clone has a handful of counts. The chain carries TRBV7-2 and TRBJ2-3; D call uncertain. Germline V gene lookup returns CDR1 SGHTA and CDR2 FQGNSA. The ends were cut back, 0 bases at V and 3 bases at J, with 4 bases in the middle. The CDR3 loop spans 13 amino acids. The CDR3 sequence: CASSLARTDTQYF. DNA of the CDR3: TGTGCCAGCAGCTTAGCGAGGACAGATACGCAGTATTTT.

This clone has at least ten counts. CDR3 region: CASRQDTYEQYF. The CDR3 DNA follows: TGTGCCAGCAGGCAGGACACCTACGAGCAGTACTTC. This sequence joins TRBV2 and TRBJ2-7, with D maybe TRBD1 (5 bases). Germline lookup yields CDR1 SNHLY and CDR2 FYNNEI. V was cut by 6 bases and J by 2 bases, with 8 bases left in between. The CDR3 has 12 residues.

At least ten counts were recorded for this clone. The chain couples TRBV6-1 to TRBJ1-2; TRBD1 might be the D (6 bases). The V end was cut by 5 bases, the J end by 3 bases, with 13 bases between. The CDR3 runs 14 residues. CDR1 is MNHNS, CDR2 SASEGT, per germline. The CDR3 here is CASSSQGSYYGYTF. The DNA of the CDR3 is TGTGCCAGCAGTTCACAGGGAAGCTACTATGGCTACACCTTC.

This clone has ten or more counts. This chain uses TRBV6-5 with TRBJ1-6; TRBD1 is a possible D gene (5 bases). Germline CDR1 and CDR2: MNHEY and SVGAGI. The CDR3 sequence is 14 residues long. Trimming removed 0 bases from V and 9 bases from J, with 9 bases in between. CDR3 sequence (DNA): TGTGCCAGCAGTTACTCGAAGCAGGGTTCACCCCTCCACTTT. This codes for CASSYSKQGSPLHF.

This clone showed up just a few times. V and J are TRBV9 and TRBJ2-3; 7 nucleotides align to TRBD1. After removal of 3 bases from V and 2 bases from J, the junction contained 9 bases not matched to a gene. Germline assignment: CDR1 SGDLS and CDR2 YYNGEE. The CDR3 totals 16 residues. CDR3 nucleotide sequence: TGTGCCAGCAGCGAATACAGGGGTGTGGTCACAGATACGCAGTATTTT. This translates into CASSEYRGVVTDTQYF.

J is TRBJ2-3 and V is TRBV5-6; the match to TRBD2 covers 12 bases. V trimming: 0 bases; J trimming: 6 bases; junction bases outside the gene matches: 2. This CDR3 has 15 residues. Germline CDR1 is SGHDT and CDR2 is YYEEEE. The CDR3 is CASSLASGGADTQYF. The CDR3 bases are TGTGCCAGCAGCTTGGCTAGCGGGGGGGCCGATACGCAGTATTTT.

The chain is built from TRBV11-2 and TRBJ1-2; 8 bases align to TRBD1. The germline V gene has CDR1 SGHAT and CDR2 FQNNGV. The CDR3 has 18 amino acids. J was trimmed by 4 bases and V by 6 bases; bases with no gene match: 19. CDR3 protein: CASSRTGAGGVWGYGYTF. The DNA of the CDR3 is TGTGCCAGCAGTCGGACGGGGGCAGGGGGCGTTTGGGGCTATGGCTACACCTTC.